A selection of T cell receptor beta chains follows, all from one sample in a study of PD-L1 blockade in urothelial cancer. Repertoires were generated with immunoSEQ multiplex PCR, while TCRdb's copy carries only in-frame clones and drops some. Altogether tens of thousands of clones are present, roughly 77% being singletons, with the ten largest covering over 3.5%. The sample in question was PBMCs, obtained around atezolizumab (anti-PD-L1) treatment. Source of these receptors: a man aged 65 to 85 with urothelial cancer. Each CDR3 is given with its conserved first and last residue. A D gene is named only where the DNA matches it firmly. The size of a clone is reported for some rows only, either as once, few or many, or as a class for expanded clones.

CDR3nt,CDR3aa,v_gene,j_gene,abundance,d_gene
TGTGCCAGCAGCTTAGGCCCCGGACAGCTCTACGAGCAGTACTTC,CASSLGPGQLYEQYF,TRBV7-8,TRBJ2-7,few,-
TGTGCCAGCAGCTTAAGGACTAGCAAATTCAATGAGCAGTTCTTC,CASSLRTSKFNEQFF,TRBV5-8,TRBJ2-1,-,TRBD2
TGTGCCAGCAGCTTAAAGGGCCGACAGGGATGGAGCAATCAGCCCCAGCATTTT,CASSLKGRQGWSNQPQHF,TRBV7-9,TRBJ1-5,few,TRBD1
TGTGCCAGCAGGCCCGGGGGGGACAGGGGTAACACTGAAGCTTTCTTT,CASRPGGDRGNTEAFF,TRBV6-6,TRBJ1-1,-,TRBD1
TGTGCCAGCAGCCTTGGACAGGGTACAGGAAACACCATATATTTT,CASSLGQGTGNTIYF,TRBV7-2,TRBJ1-3,-,TRBD1
TGTGCCAGCAGCTTAGCGACAGGGACTAGCACAGATACGCAGTATTTT,CASSLATGTSTDTQYF,TRBV11-3,TRBJ2-3,-,-
TGTGCCAGCAGTCCGGGACTTAATGAAAAACTGTTTTTT,CASSPGLNEKLFF,TRBV6-1,TRBJ1-4,-,-
TGTGCCAGCAGCCCCCGGGACTCGGACGTGTTTTTCTACGAGCAGTACTTC,CASSPRDSDVFFYEQYF,TRBV21-1,TRBJ2-7,-,-
TGTGCCAGCAGCATCCGGACAGGGGGCGATCGGTATGAGCAGTTCTTC,CASSIRTGGDRYEQFF,TRBV21-1,TRBJ2-1,-,-
TGTGCCAGCTCACCACTCGGTGGCGGCGGGCGCTCCTACGAGCAGTACTTC,CASSPLGGGGRSYEQYF,TRBV18,TRBJ2-7,once,-
TGTGCCTGCAGTCGACGCGGAGCCCCCGAAAAACTGTTTTTT,CACSRRGAPEKLFF,TRBV30,TRBJ1-4,few,-
TGCGCCAGCAGCCAAGATTCACATACTAATGAAAAACTGTTTTTT,CASSQDSHTNEKLFF,TRBV4-1,TRBJ1-4,-,-
TGTGCCAGCAGTTCCGCAGGGGGCCAACTCTCCTACGAGCAGTACTTC,CASSSAGGQLSYEQYF,TRBV27,TRBJ2-7,-,TRBD1
TGTGCCTGGAGTGACCGACAGTTCACTGAAGCTTTCTTT,CAWSDRQFTEAFF,TRBV30,TRBJ1-1,-,-
TGCAGTCCGGTTCAAGAGACCCAGTACTTC,CSPVQETQYF,TRBV20-1,TRBJ2-5,-,-
TGTGCCAGCAGTTTCGGACTAGCGGGACAGGAGAACACTGAAGCTTTCTTT,CASSFGLAGQENTEAFF,TRBV28,TRBJ1-1,few,TRBD1
TGCGCCAGCAGCTTCTCCGGGACTAGCGGGAGCCAGCAGTACTTC,CASSFSGTSGSQQYF,TRBV5-1,TRBJ2-7,few,TRBD2
TGTGCCAGCGCCCCTAGTCGGACCGGGGAGCTGTTTTTT,CASAPSRTGELFF,TRBV2,TRBJ2-2,-,-
TGTGCCAGCAGCTCCAGCTACAGGGGAGGCACTGAAGCTTTCTTT,CASSSSYRGGTEAFF,TRBV9,TRBJ1-1,-,TRBD1
TGCGCCAGCAGCCAACACCTGGCCTCGTATGGCTACACCTTC,CASSQHLASYGYTF,TRBV4-3,TRBJ1-2,few,-
TGTGCCAGCAGCTCTAAAGGACAGGGGCGCTCTAGCTCCTATAATTCACCCCTCCACTTT,CASSSKGQGRSSSYNSPLHF,TRBV5-8,TRBJ1-6,once,TRBD1
TGCGCCAGCAGCCCGGAGCAGGGTCTCGGCACTGAAGCTTTCTTT,CASSPEQGLGTEAFF,TRBV5-1,TRBJ1-1,once,-
TGTGCCAGCAGGAGGGCAGGGGCTCAAGAGACCCAGTACTTC,CASRRAGAQETQYF,TRBV28,TRBJ2-5,-,-
TGTGCCAGCAGTGAACAGCTAGACCTCTCCTACAATGAGCAGTTCTTC,CASSEQLDLSYNEQFF,TRBV6-1,TRBJ2-1,-,-
TGCGCCAGCAGCCGGACTAGCGGCTCCTACAATGAGCAGTTCTTC,CASSRTSGSYNEQFF,TRBV5-1,TRBJ2-1,few,TRBD2
TGTGCCAGCAGCTTGGGATGGAGGGACGGGGGGACCCAGTACTTC,CASSLGWRDGGTQYF,TRBV5-6,TRBJ2-5,-,-
TGCGCCAGCAGCTTAGCGACCTCCTACAATGAGCAGTTCTTC,CASSLATSYNEQFF,TRBV5-1,TRBJ2-1,-,-
TGTGCCAGCAGCCAATCGAAACTGACTGAAGCTTTCTTT,CASSQSKLTEAFF,TRBV16,TRBJ1-1,-,-
TGTGCCATCAGTGAGTCGGCGGGGGCGAACACTGAAGCTTTCTTT,CAISESAGANTEAFF,TRBV10-3,TRBJ1-1,few,-
TGTGCCAGCAGCAGAAAAGAGACCCAGTACTTC,CASSRKETQYF,TRBV25-1,TRBJ2-5,-,-
TGCGCCAGCAGTCGGGCGGGAGGGTCCGATGAGCAGTTCTTC,CASSRAGGSDEQFF,TRBV5-1,TRBJ2-1,-,TRBD2
TGTGCCAGCAGCTTCGCGGGGGGCCTATCCTACAATGAGCAGTTCTTC,CASSFAGGLSYNEQFF,TRBV7-3,TRBJ2-1,few,TRBD2
TGCGCCAGCAGCCCTCTATCGGGACTAGCTGGAGATACGCAGTATTTT,CASSPLSGLAGDTQYF,TRBV4-1,TRBJ2-3,once,TRBD2
TGTGCCAGCAGCCCCCTTACGGGGAATTCACCCCTCCACTTT,CASSPLTGNSPLHF,TRBV5-4,TRBJ1-6,few,-
TGTGCCAGCAGCTTATTCACAGGGGAGTATAGCAATCAGCCCCAGCATTTT,CASSLFTGEYSNQPQHF,TRBV7-8,TRBJ1-5,few,TRBD1
TGTGCCAGCAGCAACCCGGGGGGCACTGAAGCTTTCTTT,CASSNPGGTEAFF,TRBV11-3,TRBJ1-1,few,-
TGTGCCAGCAGAGGACAGGGCCTAGGTAACACTGAAGCTTTCTTT,CASRGQGLGNTEAFF,TRBV6-1,TRBJ1-1,-,TRBD1
TGTGCCAGCAGTCGCTTCCGGGACAGAGTCTACGAGCAGTACTTC,CASSRFRDRVYEQYF,TRBV5-6,TRBJ2-7,-,TRBD1
TGTGCCAGCTCAAGGGGAAGCTCCTACGAGCAGTACTTC,CASSRGSSYEQYF,TRBV6-5,TRBJ2-7,-,-
TGCGCCTCCCGTTGGACTAGCGGGAGGGCTGATGAGCAGTTCTTC,CASRWTSGRADEQFF,TRBV4-3,TRBJ2-1,-,TRBD2
TGTGCCAGTAGAAGAACGGACAGGGCCTTTAACTATGGCTACACCTTC,CASRRTDRAFNYGYTF,TRBV19,TRBJ1-2,-,TRBD1
TGTGCCAGCAGCAAATACAGGGGAACTGAAGCTTTCTTT,CASSKYRGTEAFF,TRBV7-2,TRBJ1-1,-,TRBD1
TGTGCCAGTAGTATCGCAGGGGCAAAGGCCTACGAGCAGTACTTC,CASSIAGAKAYEQYF,TRBV19,TRBJ2-7,once,-
TGTGCCAGCAGCCCCAGAGCGCCCTCCTACGAGCAGTACTTC,CASSPRAPSYEQYF,TRBV11-2,TRBJ2-7,few,-
TGTGCCAGCCTCCCGAGGGGGATTTCCGAAGCTTTCTTT,CASLPRGISEAFF,TRBV6-1,TRBJ1-1,-,-
TGTGCCAGCAGCTTAAGTTCGACTAGCGGTACGCAGTATTTT,CASSLSSTSGTQYF,TRBV7-3,TRBJ2-3,-,TRBD2
TGTGCCAGCAGTGAACGGGTCGGGGAGCTGTTTTTT,CASSERVGELFF,TRBV6-1,TRBJ2-2,-,-
TGTGCCAGCAGCTCCCGGACAGGGCGGGCCACTGAAGCTTTCTTT,CASSSRTGRATEAFF,TRBV11-1,TRBJ1-1,-,TRBD1
TGTGCCAGCAGTGTATCAGGGACAGGGAGCTCACCCCTCCACTTT,CASSVSGTGSSPLHF,TRBV25-1,TRBJ1-6,-,TRBD1